A selection of T cell receptor beta chains follows, all from one sample in a study of control samples from healthy donors and cancer patients. Some clones are missing from TCRdb's copy, which holds only in-frame ones; the method was immunoSEQ multiplex PCR. The sample carries about 69,000 clones, approximately 90% recorded once. The sample taken for sequencing was PBMCs. These receptors were taken from a man in his sixties with colorectal cancer. Each CDR3 is given with its conserved first and last residue. D genes are given only for firm matches. Clone sizes are given selectively: once, few, many, or a class where the clone is expanded.

V gene	D gene	J gene	clone size	CDR3 protein	CDR3 DNA
TRBV24-1	TRBD1	TRBJ2-3	NA	CATSDFEGQGKLTDTQYF	TGTGCCACCAGTGATTTTGAAGGACAGGGAAAACTCACAGATACGCAGTATTTT
TRBV28	NA	TRBJ2-5	NA	CASSFRTKETQYF	TGTGCCAGCAGTTTTCGGACAAAAGAGACCCAGTACTTC
TRBV19	NA	TRBJ2-5	NA	CASSIWGAGETQYF	TGTGCCAGTAGTATTTGGGGGGCCGGGGAGACCCAGTACTTC
TRBV4-1	NA	TRBJ2-1	NA	CASSQVGSSYNEQFF	TGCGCCAGCAGCCAAGTCGGGAGCTCCTACAATGAGCAGTTCTTC
TRBV6-6	NA	TRBJ2-5	NA	CASSYEGVGETQYF	TGTGCCAGCAGTTACGAGGGGGTGGGGGAGACCCAGTACTTC
TRBV2	TRBD2	TRBJ2-3	NA	CASSASGGGDTQYF	TGTGCCAGCAGTGCTAGCGGGGGGGGAGATACGCAGTATTTT
TRBV7-9	NA	TRBJ2-3	NA	CASSLLADTQYF	TGTGCCAGCAGCTTACTAGCAGATACGCAGTATTTT
TRBV11-3	NA	TRBJ2-3	NA	CASSSPRTADTQYF	TGTGCCAGCAGCTCCCCCCGTACAGCGGATACGCAGTATTTT
TRBV3-1/TRBV3-2	NA	TRBJ2-5	NA	CASSQGTQETQYF	TGTGCCAGCAGCCAAGGTACCCAAGAGACCCAGTACTTC
TRBV6-5	NA	TRBJ1-2	NA	CASSYSNNGYTF	TGTGCCAGCAGTTACTCGAATAATGGCTACACCTTC
TRBV6-2/TRBV6-3	NA	TRBJ2-4	NA	CASSYTGIKLAKNIQYF	TGTGCCAGCAGTTATACGGGCATTAAACTAGCCAAAAACATTCAGTACTTC
TRBV12-3/TRBV12-4	NA	TRBJ2-5	NA	CASSLMETQYF	TGTGCCAGCAGTTTGATGGAGACCCAGTACTTC
TRBV24-1	NA	TRBJ1-2	NA	CATSDFPGVGYTF	TGTGCCACCAGTGATTTCCCGGGAGTTGGCTACACCTTC
TRBV11-1	NA	TRBJ1-3	NA	CASSITGQGNTIYF	TGTGCCAGCAGCATCACGGGACAAGGAAACACCATATATTTT
TRBV9	NA	TRBJ1-6	NA	CASSAWERSNSPLHF	TGTGCCAGCAGCGCCTGGGAAAGATCTAATTCACCCCTCCACTTT
TRBV6-5	NA	TRBJ1-2	NA	CASTTRGGGYGYTF	TGTGCCAGCACGACCCGAGGGGGAGGCTATGGCTACACCTTC
TRBV14	TRBD2	TRBJ2-1	NA	CASSQEWTSGVYNEQFF	TGTGCCAGCAGCCAAGAGTGGACTAGCGGGGTATACAATGAGCAGTTCTTC
TRBV24-1	TRBD1	TRBJ1-3	NA	CATSDPRQGGGNTIYF	TGTGCCACCAGTGACCCTCGACAGGGAGGTGGAAACACCATATATTTT
TRBV7-9	NA	TRBJ2-3	NA	CASSLTSLGTDTQYF	TGTGCCAGCAGCTTAACTAGCCTTGGCACAGATACGCAGTATTTT
TRBV3-1/TRBV3-2	TRBD1	TRBJ2-7	NA	CASSQGAGGRYF	TGTGCCAGCAGCCAAGGCGCAGGGGGCAGGTACTTC
TRBV27	NA	TRBJ2-2	few	CASSLLETGELFF	TGTGCCAGCAGCCTCCTTGAAACCGGGGAGCTGTTTTTT
TRBV19	NA	TRBJ2-7	once	CASSARGDSYEQYF	TGTGCCAGTAGCGCCAGGGGCGACTCCTACGAGCAGTACTTC
TRBV14	TRBD2	TRBJ2-2	once	CASSQDGLAGRELFF	TGTGCCAGCAGCCAAGACGGACTAGCGGGCAGGGAGCTGTTTTTT
TRBV10-2	NA	TRBJ1-6	once	CASTRDGAGGSPLHF	TGCGCCAGCACCCGGGACGGAGCCGGCGGTTCACCCCTCCACTTT
TRBV7-9	NA	TRBJ2-5	NA	CASSLASVQQETQYF	TGTGCCAGCAGCTTAGCGTCGGTGCAGCAAGAGACCCAGTACTTC
TRBV2	TRBD2	TRBJ2-7	NA	CASKASSGGSGEQYF	TGTGCCAGCAAAGCGTCTAGCGGGGGGTCAGGCGAGCAGTACTTC
TRBV7-2	NA	TRBJ2-3	NA	CASSPDGAVTSTDTQYF	TGTGCCAGCAGCCCAGACGGGGCAGTCACTAGCACAGATACGCAGTATTTT
TRBV19	TRBD1	TRBJ1-6	NA	CASSIDRGRNSPLHF	TGTGCCAGTAGTATTGACAGGGGGCGAAATTCACCCCTCCACTTT
TRBV6-5	NA	TRBJ2-7	NA	CASSYLGRTYEQYF	TGTGCCAGCAGTTACTTGGGACGGACCTACGAGCAGTACTTC
TRBV19	NA	TRBJ2-3	NA	CASSPPGESDTQYF	TGTGCCAGTAGTCCCCCCGGAGAGTCAGATACGCAGTATTTT
TRBV3-1/TRBV3-2	NA	TRBJ1-5	NA	CASSSAKTVQPQHF	TGTGCCAGCAGCTCTGCCAAGACGGTACAGCCCCAGCATTTT
TRBV15	NA	TRBJ1-2	NA	CATTSYGAGGYTF	TGTGCCACCACCTCCTATGGGGCAGGAGGCTACACCTTC
TRBV2	TRBD1	TRBJ2-2	NA	CASSRQGKNTGELFF	TGTGCCAGCAGTCGACAGGGTAAAAACACCGGGGAGCTGTTTTTT
TRBV11-3	TRBD2	TRBJ2-5	NA	CASSPGRTSGGETQYF	TGTGCCAGCAGCCCCGGCAGGACTAGCGGGGGTGAGACCCAGTACTTC
TRBV12-3/TRBV12-4	NA	TRBJ2-7	once	CASSQNSYEQYF	TGTGCCAGCAGTCAAAACTCCTACGAGCAGTACTTC